Shown below are 20 T cell receptor beta chains from a single sample sequenced in a study of T cells in Graves' hyperthyroidism and ophthalmopathy. TCR beta CDR3 region amplification was performed from RNA transcripts. RT-PCR in the first round (using the HTBI primer set) targeted the TCR CDR3. TCRdb processed the multiplex PCR reads anew with MiXCR; each CDR3 protein has one entry. This table holds hundreds of thousands of distinct CDR3 sequences, 35% found once. The sequenced sample was blood. Source of these receptors: a woman aged 40 to 50 with Graves' hyperthyroidism.

J is TRBJ2-7 and V is TRBV7-9; 7 nucleotides match TRBD1. The CDR3 runs 16 residues. The V gene's germline CDR1 is SEHNR and CDR2 FQNEAQ (reference sequence). V shed 6 bases, J shed 5 bases, and the junction held 16 bases outside the gene matches. DNA for the CDR3: TGTGCCAGCAGTTTTGACAGGGTAGTGGTCGGCGACGAGCAGTACTTC. Its protein is CASSFDRVVVGDEQYF.

Ten or more counts support this clonotype. This sequence joins TRBV4-3 and TRBJ1-2; 11 bases map to TRBD1. Germline CDR1 and CDR2: LGHNA and YSLEER. The V gene end was trimmed by 3 bases and the J gene end by 7 bases; junction bases not matched to a gene: 4. The CDR3 sequence is 14 residues long. CDR3 coding DNA: TGCGCCAGCAGCCAGGGACAGGGGGAGGGTGGCTACACCTTC. It specifies CASSQGQGEGGYTF.

This clonotype showed up many times. The gene calls are TRBV20-1 and TRBJ1-2; D remains ambiguous. This CDR3 is built from 10 residues. Trimming shortened V by 6 bases and J by 8 bases, and 10 bases separated the two germline ends. Germline V lookup: CDR1 DFQATT, CDR2 SNEGSKA (reference sequence). The CDR3 loop reads CSAWTGGYTF. The DNA of the CDR3 is TGCAGTGCCTGGACGGGCGGCTACACCTTC.

This clonotype was counted between two and nine times. The chain combines TRBV12-3 or TRBV12-4 with TRBJ1-5; TRBD1 is a possible D gene (6 bases). The V end was cut by 6 bases, the J end by 13 bases, with 16 bases between. This CDR3 has 12 amino acids. The CDR3 loop reads CASSPGEGQQHF. CDR3 DNA sequence: TGTGCCAGCAGCCCAGGGGAAGGACAGCAGCATTTT.

The CDR3 region is CASSPHREETQYF. The CDR3 DNA reads as TGTGCCAGCTCACCACACAGGGAAGAGACCCAGTACTTC. The chain is built from TRBV18 and TRBJ2-5, with a weak D call TRBD1 (6 bases). V lost 1 base, J lost 3 bases, and 6 bases lay in between. CDR1 is KGHSH, CDR2 LQKENI, per germline. The CDR3 is 13 amino acids. Full variable domain (rest looked up from reference TRBV18 and TRBJ2-5): NAGVMQNPRHLVRRRGQEARLRCSPMKGHSHVYWYRQLPEEGLKFMVYLQKENIIDESGMPKERFSAEFPKEGPSILRIQQVVRGDSAAYFCASSPHREETQYFGPGTRLLVL.

The genes are TRBV24-1 and TRBJ2-7; D is perhaps TRBD2 (9 bases). The CDR3 spans 16 residues. The V gene's germline CDR1 is KGHDR and CDR2 SFDVKD. V dropped 4 bases and J dropped 5 bases, with 20 bases sitting between them. CDR3 sequence: CATSEGQGLAFDEQYF. The CDR3 DNA reads TGTGCCACCAGTGAAGGACAGGGACTAGCTTTCGACGAGCAGTACTTC.

This clonotype was detected a few times. The rearrangement uses TRBV4-2 and TRBJ1-2; D is unclear. Germline loops: CDR1 LGHNA, CDR2 YNFKEQ. The V and J ends lost 0 bases and 1 base respectively, with 9 bases between them. The CDR3 runs to 15 residues. CDR3 residues: CASSQDYAVNYGYTF. CDR3 DNA: TGTGCCAGCAGCCAAGATTACGCAGTTAACTATGGCTACACCTTC.

This chain uses TRBV7-3 with TRBJ2-2, with 9 bases aligning to TRBD1. The CDR3 contains 17 residues. The V and J ends lost 0 bases and 4 bases, in that order; junction bases with no gene match: 6. Germline lookup yields CDR1 SGHTA and CDR2 FQGTGA. As DNA, the CDR3 is TGTGCCAGCAGCTTAACCTCACAGGGGGCCGGCACCGGGGAGCTGTTTTTT. Its translation: CASSLTSQGAGTGELFF. The complete variable domain, with remaining parts taken from reference TRBV7-3 and TRBJ2-2, reads GAGVSQTPSNKVTEKGKYVELRCDPISGHTALYWYRQSLGQGPEFLIYFQGTGAADDSGLPNDRFFAVRPEGSVSTLKIQRTERGDSAVYLCASSLTSQGAGTGELFFGEGSRLTVL.

On this clonotype itself: Mismatch with germline at one junction end may stem from a read error. The chain employs TRBV7-2 and TRBJ1-2; D call uncertain. The CDR3 consists of 11 residues. Germline values: CDR1 SGHTA, CDR2 FQGNSA. Written as DNA, the CDR3 is TGTGCCAGCTCAAACAACTATGGCTACGCCTTC. This gives the protein CASSNNYGYAF.

The gene calls are TRBV4-1 and TRBJ2-5, with D maybe TRBD2 (7 bases). Per the germline V gene, CDR1 is MGHRA and CDR2 is YSYEKL. The CDR3 loop spans 15 amino acids. Trimming shortened V by 0 bases and J by 4 bases, and 12 bases separated the two germline ends. Here the CDR3 reads CASSQDRAGAETQYF. The CDR3 DNA follows: TGCGCCAGCAGCCAAGATCGGGCGGGGGCAGAGACCCAGTACTTC.

This clonotype was picked up one time. Possible read error: a much larger clone is one base away. The rearrangement links TRBV11-2 to TRBJ1-1, with D perhaps matching TRBD1 (6 bases). There are 15 residues in the CDR3. Germline CDR1 is SGHAT and CDR2 is FQNNGV. The CDR3 is CASSPLPGEVTGAFF. In DNA, the CDR3 is TGCGCCAGCAGCCCCCTTCCAGGGGAGGTCACTGGAGCTTTCTTT.

The chain couples TRBV2 to TRBJ1-2, with 12 bases identical to TRBD1. CDR1 SNHLY and CDR2 FYNNEI come from the germline V gene. The V segment lost 7 bases and the J segment 7 bases; nucleotides outside the gene matches: 10. The CDR3 loop spans 15 amino acids. In DNA, the CDR3 is TGTGCCAGCACCCTAGAGGGACAGGGGGCGCCTGGCTACACCTTC. Translation gives CASTLEGQGAPGYTF.

This clonotype has a single count. V is TRBV20-1 and J is TRBJ1-5; D is possibly TRBD2 (5 bases). The J call may be incorrect, as the DNA end agrees better with TRBJ2-3. The CDR3 runs to 13 residues. The germline V gene encodes CDR1 DFQATT and CDR2 SNEGSKA (reference sequence). Here the CDR3 DNA reads TGCAGTATCTCCGGGAATCGGGCAGATACGCAGTATTTT. Its translation is CSISGNRADTQYF.

A few counts support this clonotype. The V and J genes are TRBV6-6 and TRBJ1-1; D gene unclear. The V gene lost 10 bases and the J gene lost 8 bases, with 17 bases spanning the gap. Germline V lookup: CDR1 MNHNY, CDR2 SVGAGI (reference sequence). The length of the CDR3 is 12 residues. This CDR3 reads CAMKTWENEAFF. The CDR3 nucleotides are TGTGCCATGAAAACGTGGGAGAACGAAGCTTTCTTT.

This clonotype was counted once. The CDR3 DNA sequence: TGCAGCGCCCAGAAAGGGGGGGGGTATGGTGAGCAGTTCTTC. It encodes CSAQKGGGYGEQFF. This chain uses TRBV20-1 with TRBJ2-1; weak D call: TRBD2 (7 bases). CDR1 and CDR2 from the germline V gene are DFQATT and SNEGSKA (reference sequence). The CDR3 contains 14 residues.

The rearrangement joins TRBV10-3 to TRBJ1-1; D not resolved. Trimming shortened V by 7 bases and J by 3 bases, and 9 bases separated the two germline ends. CDR3 length: 12 residues. Looked up from germline, CDR1 is ENHRY and CDR2 is SYGVKD. The CDR3 bases are TGTGCCATCATGCAGGCGGACACTGAAGCTTTCTTT. This sequence encodes CAIMQADTEAFF.

This clonotype was observed at least ten times. The genes are TRBV5-8 and TRBJ1-4, with TRBD1 matching over 7 bases. The CDR3 is 13 residues long. CDR1 is SGHTS, CDR2 YDEGEE, per germline. J gave up 5 bases and V 3 bases, and 1 base lay outside the gene matches. CDR3 region: CASSWDRNEKLFF. The CDR3 DNA is TGTGCCAGCAGCTGGGACAGAAATGAAAAACTGTTTTTT.

There are a few counts of this clonotype. The V and J genes are TRBV28 and TRBJ1-1; D call uncertain. Trimming left V 7 bases short and J 11 bases short, with 14 bases between. The CDR3 spans 11 residues. Germline CDR1 and CDR2: MDHEN and SYDVKM. The CDR3 reads CASNSLNRAFF. The CDR3 DNA reads TGTGCCAGCAACTCCCTCAATAGGGCTTTCTTT.

Only a few counts were recorded for this clonotype. The rearrangement joins TRBV27 to TRBJ2-5; D is unresolved. The V gene lost 4 bases and the J gene lost 2 bases, with 11 bases spanning the gap. Germline CDR1 reads MNHEY; CDR2 reads SMNVEV (reference sequence). This CDR3 has 14 residues. The CDR3 coding sequence is TGTGCCAGCAGTTCAGGACCGAGTCAAGAGACCCAGTACTTC. Translating gives CASSSGPSQETQYF.

There are many counts of this clonotype. The rearrangement uses TRBV6-2 or TRBV6-3 and TRBJ1-5; no clear D. CDR3 length: 13 amino acids. The germline V gene has CDR1 MNHEY and CDR2 SVGEGT. V was pared by 6 bases and J by 6 bases, with 12 bases between. The CDR3 nucleotides read TGTGCCAGCAGGTACCTGGATCGTCAGCCCCAGCATTTT. Translation: CASRYLDRQPQHF.